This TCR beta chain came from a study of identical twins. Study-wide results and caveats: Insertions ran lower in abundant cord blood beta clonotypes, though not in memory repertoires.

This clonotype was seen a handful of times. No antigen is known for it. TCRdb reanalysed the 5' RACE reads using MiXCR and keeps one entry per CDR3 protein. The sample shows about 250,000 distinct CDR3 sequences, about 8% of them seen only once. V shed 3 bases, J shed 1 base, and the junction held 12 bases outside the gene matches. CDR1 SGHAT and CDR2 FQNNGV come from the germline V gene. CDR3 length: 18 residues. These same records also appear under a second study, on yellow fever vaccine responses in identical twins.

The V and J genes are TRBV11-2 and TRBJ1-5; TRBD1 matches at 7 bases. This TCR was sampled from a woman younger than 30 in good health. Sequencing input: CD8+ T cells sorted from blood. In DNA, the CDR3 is TGTGCCAGCAGCTTCGTAGGGGGCGCGACGATCAGCAATCAGCCCCAGCATTTT. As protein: CASSFVGGATISNQPQHF.